The present TCR beta chain was sequenced within a study of blood T cells in healthy people across ages. This clonotype was recorded many times. Mismatch with germline at one junction end may stem from a read error. This CDR3 spans 15 amino acids. From germline, CDR1 is SGHTA and CDR2 FQGNSA. The authors ran a second PCR of roughly 7 to 11 cycles using a sample-barcoded 5' primer and a J-beta primer mix. TCRdb analysed the 5' RACE reads with MiXCR anew, one entry per CDR3 protein. There are approximately 1,000,000 distinct CDR3 sequences in the sample; around two fifths occur only once, and around 13% lies in the top ten.

The sequencing input was blood. This sequence joins TRBV7-2 and TRBJ1-2, with 10 bases fitting TRBD1. This sequence was found in a man younger than 30 in good health. CDR3 bases: TGCGCCAGCAGCTTGGAAGGGACAGGGGACTATGGCTACACCTTC. It yields the protein CASSLEGTGDYGYTF.